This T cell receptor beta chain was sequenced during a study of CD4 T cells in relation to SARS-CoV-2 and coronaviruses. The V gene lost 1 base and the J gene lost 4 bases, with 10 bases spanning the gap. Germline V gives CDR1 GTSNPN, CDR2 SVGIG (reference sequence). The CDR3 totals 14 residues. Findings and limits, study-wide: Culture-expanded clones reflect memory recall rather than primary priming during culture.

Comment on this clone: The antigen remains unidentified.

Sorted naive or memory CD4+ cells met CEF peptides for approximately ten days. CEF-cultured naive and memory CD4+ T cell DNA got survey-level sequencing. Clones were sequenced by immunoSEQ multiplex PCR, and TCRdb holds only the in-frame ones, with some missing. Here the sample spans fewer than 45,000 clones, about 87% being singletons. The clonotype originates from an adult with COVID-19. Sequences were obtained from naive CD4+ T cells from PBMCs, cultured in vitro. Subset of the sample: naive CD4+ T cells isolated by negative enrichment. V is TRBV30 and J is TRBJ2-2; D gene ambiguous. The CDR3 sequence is CAWSGGVGTGELFF. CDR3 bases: TGTGCCTGGAGTGGGGGTGTAGGCACCGGGGAGCTGTTTTTT. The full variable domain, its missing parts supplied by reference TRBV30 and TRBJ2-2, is SQTIHQWPATLVQPVGSPLSLECTVEGTSNPNLYWYRQAAGRGLQLLFYSVGIGQISSEVPQNLSASRPQDRQFILSSKKLLLSDSGFYLCAWSGGVGTGELFFGEGSRLTVL.